This is a list of T cell receptor beta chains from one sample in a study of early T cells in non-severe SARS-CoV-2 infection. TCRdb analysed the 5' RACE reads with MiXCR anew, one entry per CDR3 protein. The sample records 25,000 to 35,000 distinct CDR3 sequences, 5% to 5.5% being singletons. The specimen sequenced was whole blood. The receptors were sampled from an adult who was a healthcare worker with PCR-confirmed SARS-CoV-2 infection or an uninfected control (not recorded which). CDR3s include the opening cysteine and the closing phenylalanine or tryptophan. The D gene is left open where the match is weak. The size of a clone is reported for some rows only, either as once, few or many, or as a class for expanded clones.

.	TRBV6-2/TRBV6-3	TRBJ2-3	TRBD2	CASSYSAGGDTQYF	TGTGCCAGCAGTTACTCAGCGGGGGGAGATACGCAGTATTTT
.	TRBV18	TRBJ1-4	.	CASSLRLGELFF	TGTGCCAGCTCATTGCGGCTGGGGGAACTGTTTTTT
.	TRBV27	TRBJ2-1	.	CASSLSGNHNEQFF	TGTGCCAGCAGTTTATCGGGGAACCACAATGAGCAGTTCTTC
many	TRBV12-3/TRBV12-4	TRBJ2-7	.	CASSLLATEQYF	TGTGCCAGCAGTTTGTTAGCGACCGAGCAGTACTTC
few	TRBV5-4	TRBJ2-2	TRBD2	CASSLDGTRLAGELFF	TGTGCCAGCAGCTTGGACGGGACTAGGCTGGCTGGGGAACTGTTTTTT
many	TRBV20-1	TRBJ2-7	TRBD1	CSADADRAGEQYF	TGCAGTGCTGATGCCGACAGGGCAGGCGAGCAGTACTTC
few	TRBV20-1	TRBJ2-7	.	CSAKWARGSYEQYF	TGCAGTGCTAAGTGGGCGCGGGGCTCCTACGAGCAGTACTTC
.	TRBV6-6	TRBJ2-2	.	CASRELDSVGELFF	TGTGCCAGCAGGGAACTAGACAGTGTCGGGGAGCTGTTTTTT
many	TRBV15	TRBJ2-3	.	CATSREAGGGTDTQYF	TGTGCCACCAGCAGAGAGGCAGGGGGGGGCACAGATACGCAGTATTTT
.	TRBV20-1	TRBJ2-7	TRBD2	CSAKGLAGVAYEQYF	TGCAGTGCTAAGGGACTAGCGGGAGTAGCCTACGAGCAGTACTTC
few	TRBV11-2	TRBJ2-1	.	CASSLVLWGIGDNEQFF	TGTGCCAGCAGCTTAGTACTTTGGGGAATTGGTGACAATGAGCAGTTCTTC
many	TRBV7-3	TRBJ1-2	.	CASSLGGQANYGYTF	TGTGCCAGCAGCTTAGGGGGACAAGCAAACTATGGCTACACCTTC
many	TRBV18	TRBJ2-6	.	CASSLRRGAGANVLTF	TGTGCCAGCTCACTCAGGAGGGGCGCTGGGGCCAACGTCCTGACTTTC
.	TRBV6-1	TRBJ1-5	.	CASSGEQPQHF	TGTGCCTCCTCCGGCGAACAGCCCCAGCATTTT
.	TRBV28	TRBJ2-2	TRBD2	CASSSSGGLTGELFF	TGTGCCAGCAGTTCTAGCGGGGGCCTCACCGGGGAGCTGTTTTTT
medium-sized	TRBV6-1	TRBJ2-1	TRBD2	CASSERPAGDYNEQFF	TGTGCCAGCAGTGAGCGTCCAGCGGGAGACTACAATGAGCAGTTCTTC
many	TRBV11-2	TRBJ2-7	.	CASSLDRAQPYEQYF	TGTGCCAGCAGCTTAGATCGAGCGCAACCCTACGAGCAGTACTTC
many	TRBV10-2	TRBJ2-5	.	CASREGQVGETQYF	TGCGCCAGCAGGGAGGGGCAGGTCGGAGAGACCCAGTACTTC
many	TRBV20-1	TRBJ2-1	TRBD2	CSASTSGRAAEQFF	TGCAGTGCTAGTACTAGCGGGAGGGCCGCTGAGCAGTTCTTC
medium-sized	TRBV7-9	TRBJ2-7	TRBD2	CASSLRRGTSGFEQYF	TGTGCCAGCAGCTTACGGCGCGGGACTAGCGGTTTTGAGCAGTACTTC
many	TRBV29-1	TRBJ2-5	.	CSVINRVLGTQYF	TGCAGCGTTATTAACAGGGTTTTGGGGACCCAGTACTTC
.	TRBV20-1	TRBJ2-7	TRBD1	CSAENSGGGHYEQYF	TGCAGTGCTGAAAATTCAGGGGGCGGCCATTACGAGCAGTACTTC
.	TRBV21-1	TRBJ2-1	.	CASAGCTNEQFF	TGTGCCAGCGCCGGGTGTACGAATGAGCAGTTCTTC
few	TRBV27	TRBJ2-7	TRBD1	CASSSATGQFYEQYF	TGTGCCAGCAGTTCCGCAACGGGACAGTTCTACGAGCAGTACTTC
few	TRBV6-2/TRBV6-3	TRBJ2-3	.	CASSYGAADTDTQYF	TGTGCCAGCAGTTACGGGGCGGCAGACACAGATACGCAGTATTTT
many	TRBV5-4	TRBJ2-3	TRBD2	CASSSWTSGLRDTQYF	TGTGCCAGCAGCTCTTGGACTAGCGGGCTCAGGGATACGCAGTATTTT
many	TRBV7-2	TRBJ1-3	.	CASSLARTSAGNTIYF	TGTGCCAGCAGCTTAGCGAGGACGTCGGCAGGAAACACCATATATTTT
many	TRBV12-3/TRBV12-4	TRBJ2-2	.	CALKPGANTGELFF	TGTGCCCTGAAACCAGGGGCGAACACCGGGGAGCTGTTTTTT
.	TRBV7-2	TRBJ2-3	.	CASSLTGSRTDTQYF	TGTGCCAGCAGCTTAACGGGTTCACGCACAGATACGCAGTATTTT
many	TRBV7-2	TRBJ2-7	.	CASSSRDGVYEQYF	TGTGCCAGCAGCTCCCGGGATGGTGTCTACGAGCAGTACTTC
few	TRBV9	TRBJ2-1	.	CASRRGQDGYNEQFF	TGTGCCAGCAGGCGGGGACAAGATGGCTACAATGAGCAGTTCTTC
many	TRBV27	TRBJ1-2	.	CASSLSKGGYGYTF	TGTGCCAGCAGTTTATCGAAGGGGGGCTATGGCTACACCTTC
medium-sized	TRBV10-2	TRBJ2-7	.	CASGGGINEQYF	TGCGCCAGCGGAGGTGGGATTAACGAGCAGTACTTC
few	TRBV20-1	TRBJ1-1	.	CSALARDNWNTEAFF	TGCAGTGCTCTCGCCCGGGACAACTGGAACACTGAAGCTTTCTTT
many	TRBV6-6	TRBJ2-3	TRBD2	CASSYILAGGPSSTDTQYF	TGTGCCAGCAGTTACATACTAGCGGGAGGGCCATCTAGCACAGATACGCAGTATTTT
many	TRBV4-1	TRBJ1-1	TRBD1	CASSHRGQGLNRAEAFF	TGCGCCAGCAGCCACCGAGGACAGGGGTTGAACAGGGCTGAAGCTTTCTTT
.	TRBV6-2/TRBV6-3	TRBJ2-7	.	CASSYSGSVHEQYF	TGTGCCAGCAGTTACTCCGGGTCAGTGCACGAGCAGTACTTC
many	TRBV7-2	TRBJ1-5	TRBD1	CASSQGQTLQPQHF	TGTGCCAGCAGCCAGGGACAGACCCTTCAGCCCCAGCATTTT
many	TRBV18	TRBJ2-5	.	CASSPPGPEETQYF	TGTGCCAGCTCACCACCAGGGCCGGAGGAGACCCAGTACTTC
.	TRBV12-3/TRBV12-4	TRBJ2-7	.	CASSFAGYEQYF	TGTGCCAGCAGTTTCGCGGGATACGAGCAGTACTTC
many	TRBV12-3/TRBV12-4	TRBJ2-5	.	CASSSSAHQETQYF	TGTGCCAGCAGCAGTTCGGCGCACCAAGAGACCCAGTACTTC
many	TRBV28	TRBJ2-6	.	CASSLLSGSGSPGANVLTF	TGTGCCAGCAGTTTGCTGAGCGGGTCCGGATCACCCGGGGCCAACGTCCTGACTTTC
many	TRBV5-6	TRBJ2-5	TRBD1	CASSLGDRNQETQYF	TGTGCCAGCAGCTTGGGGGACAGAAACCAAGAGACCCAGTACTTC
.	TRBV3-1	TRBJ1-2	.	CASSPLGARGYTF	TGTGCCAGCAGCCCCCTGGGCGCCCGAGGCTACACCTTC
.	TRBV10-3	TRBJ2-3	.	CAIAPGLATDTQYF	TGTGCCATCGCTCCCGGGCTAGCGACGGATACGCAGTATTTT
.	TRBV20-1	TRBJ2-7	TRBD2	CSAGGLAKNEQYF	TGCAGTGCTGGGGGACTAGCGAAGAACGAGCAGTACTTC
.	TRBV3-1	TRBJ2-2	.	CASSQDTLKTGELFF	TGTGCCAGCAGCCAAGACACCCTAAAGACCGGGGAGCTGTTTTTT
many	TRBV18	TRBJ2-1	TRBD2	CASSPDRTSGRSSYNEQFF	TGTGCCAGCTCACCGGACAGGACTAGCGGAAGGAGCTCCTACAATGAGCAGTTCTTC